The 13 T cell receptor beta chains reported below all come from one sample, sequenced in a study of shared clonotypes between healthy human individuals. Data came from immunoSEQ multiplex PCR; TCRdb stores just in-frame clones and leaves some out. The sample lists 2 million to 2.5 million clones; more than 85% were seen once. The material sequenced was naive CD4+ T cells from PBMCs. This sample's subset: CD45RA+ positively selected. These receptors were collected from a man between 18 and 35 years old in good health. Some clones in this sample may be carry-over from other donors' samples.

The CDR3 spells CASSYPFGQAEETQYF. The DNA for the CDR3 is TGTGCCAGCAGCTACCCCTTCGGACAGGCGGAGGAGACCCAGTACTTC. The chain has TRBV5-4 and TRBJ2-5; TRBD1 matches at 7 bases. Trimming cost V 3 bases and J 5 bases; bases outside gene matches: 13. CDR3 length: 16 amino acids. Germline values: CDR1 SGHNT, CDR2 YYREEE (reference sequence).

The chain employs TRBV6-5 and TRBJ2-7; 8 positions match TRBD2. The germline gives CDR1 MNHEY, CDR2 SVGAGI. The CDR3 is 15 amino acids. With V trimmed by 4 bases and J by 2 bases, 7 bases remained unmatched. The CDR3 DNA follows: TGTGCCAGCAGTTCGAATCCGGGACTAGCCTACGAGCAGTACTTC. Its translation: CASSSNPGLAYEQYF.

This clone appeared a few times. Here the CDR3 reads CASSPPPGRDDYGYTF. CDR3 DNA: TGCGCCAGCAGCCCACCGCCGGGCAGGGACGACTATGGCTACACCTTC. The gene calls are TRBV4-1 and TRBJ1-2, with D tentatively TRBD1 (5 bases). The V gene lost 4 bases and the J gene lost 3 bases, with 18 bases spanning the gap. CDR3 length equals 16 residues. In germline, CDR1 is MGHRA, CDR2 YSYEKL.

This sequence joins TRBV6-5 and TRBJ2-1; 8 nucleotides align to TRBD1. Losses at the gene ends were 6 bases for V and 5 bases for J; bases not matched to a gene: 6. CDR1 MNHEY and CDR2 SVGAGI come from the germline V gene. This CDR3 has 14 residues. The CDR3: CASRPWDRNNEQFF. The CDR3 DNA sequence: TGTGCCAGCAGACCGTGGGACAGGAACAATGAGCAGTTCTTC.

The chain uses TRBV7-2 and TRBJ1-5, with D possibly matching TRBD1 (5 bases). The V gene lost 5 bases and the J gene lost 7 bases, with 15 bases spanning the gap. Per germline, CDR1 SGHTA and CDR2 FQGNSA. This CDR3 has 14 residues. Here the CDR3 reads CASSPAQVGQPQHF. CDR3 nucleotide sequence: TGTGCCAGCAGCCCAGCACAGGTTGGACAGCCCCAGCATTTT. The full variable domain, completed using reference TRBV7-2 and TRBJ1-5, is GAGVSQSPSNKVTEKGKDVELRCDPISGHTALYWYRQSLGQGLEFLIYFQGNSAPDKSGLPSDRFSAERTGGSVSTLTIQRTQQEDSAVYLCASSPAQVGQPQHFGDGTRLSIL.

This chain links TRBV19 with TRBJ1-5; tentatively, D is TRBD1 (6 bases). V was shortened by 7 bases and J by 7 bases, with 17 bases between the two germline ends. In germline, CDR1 is LNHDA, CDR2 SQIVND (reference sequence). The CDR3 is 14 amino acids. The CDR3 DNA is TGTGCCAGTACCACCCGGGGGGCAGGGCAGCCCCAGCATTTT. It encodes CASTTRGAGQPQHF.

This chain uses TRBV28 with TRBJ2-7; 10 bases are shared with TRBD2. V was pared by 2 bases and J by 3 bases, with 1 base of the junction left unmatched. Germline V gene sequence: CDR1 MDHEN, CDR2 SYDVKM. CDR3 size: 14 residues. The CDR3 is CASSLTSGVYEQYF. The CDR3 DNA follows: TGTGCCAGCAGTTTAACTAGCGGGGTCTACGAGCAGTACTTC.

The rearrangement uses TRBV18 and TRBJ1-5; no firm D call. V was clipped by 2 bases and J by 5 bases, with 10 bases between them. Germline V gene data show CDR1 as KGHSH and CDR2 as LQKENI. The CDR3 has 14 amino acids. Here the CDR3 DNA reads TGTGCCAGCTCACCATTTTACGGGGATCAGCCCCAGCATTTT. It codes for CASSPFYGDQPQHF.

This clone has a handful of counts. This chain links TRBV29-1 with TRBJ1-1; the D is unclear. CDR3 length equals 13 residues. The germline CDR1 and CDR2 sequences are SQVTM and ANQGSEA. V was cut by 3 bases and J by 6 bases, with 14 bases left in between. CDR3 sequence: CSVEPGLAPEAFF. The CDR3 DNA is TGCAGCGTTGAGCCCGGACTGGCTCCTGAAGCTTTCTTT.

V is TRBV6-6 and J is TRBJ2-7; 11 bases fit TRBD2. CDR3 length: 14 amino acids. Trimming removed 9 bases from V and 5 bases from J; junction bases left unmatched: 9. Looked up from germline, CDR1 is MNHNY and CDR2 is SVGAGI (reference sequence). The CDR3 region has the DNA TGTGCCAGTTCCATAGCGGGAGGGCTTAACGAGCAGTACTTC. This encodes CASSIAGGLNEQYF.

V is TRBV7-3 and J is TRBJ2-1, with 7 bases lining up with TRBD2. Germline CDR1 and CDR2: SGHTA and FQGTGA. The CDR3 totals 14 residues. Germline trimming cut 6 bases from V and 2 bases from J; bases unmatched to any gene: 4. CDR3 protein: CASSTGTTYNEQFF. The CDR3 region has the DNA TGTGCCAGCAGTACCGGGACTACCTACAATGAGCAGTTCTTC. The entire variable domain, with the rest obtained from reference TRBV7-3 and TRBJ2-1, is as follows: GAGVSQTPSNKVTEKGKYVELRCDPISGHTALYWYRQSLGQGPEFLIYFQGTGAADDSGLPNDRFFAVRPEGSVSTLKIQRTERGDSAVYLCASSTGTTYNEQFFGPGTRLTVL.

The V and J genes are TRBV11-1 and TRBJ2-5; 9 bases line up with TRBD1. This CDR3 comprises 15 residues. Germline lookup yields CDR1 SGHAT and CDR2 FQDESV (reference sequence). Trimming took 0 bases from V and 7 from J; bases not matched to a gene: 6. The CDR3 DNA reads as TGTGCCAGCAGCTTAGCCGTCGACAGGGGGGGGACCCAGTACTTC. As protein: CASSLAVDRGGTQYF.

V and J are TRBV18 and TRBJ1-4, with 7 nucleotides matching TRBD1. The V segment lost 0 bases and the J segment 7 bases; nucleotides outside the gene matches: 5. The V gene's germline CDR1 is KGHSH and CDR2 LQKENI. The CDR3 length is 15 residues. CDR3 residues: CASSPPEGGSEKLFF. CDR3 bases: TGTGCCAGCTCACCACCCGAAGGGGGCTCTGAAAAACTGTTTTTT.